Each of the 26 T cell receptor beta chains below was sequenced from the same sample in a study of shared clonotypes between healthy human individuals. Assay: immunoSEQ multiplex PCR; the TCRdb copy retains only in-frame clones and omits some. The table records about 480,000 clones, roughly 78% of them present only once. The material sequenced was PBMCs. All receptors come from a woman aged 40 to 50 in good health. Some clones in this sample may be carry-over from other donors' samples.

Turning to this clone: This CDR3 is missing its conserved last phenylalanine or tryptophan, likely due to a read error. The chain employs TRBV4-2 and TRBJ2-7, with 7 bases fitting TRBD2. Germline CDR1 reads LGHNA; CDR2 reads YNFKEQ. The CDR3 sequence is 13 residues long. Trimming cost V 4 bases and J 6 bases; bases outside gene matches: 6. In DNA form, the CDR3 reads TGTGCCAGCAGCCTCCTCGGCGGGGGCGAGCAGTACCTC. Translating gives CASSLLGGGEQYL.

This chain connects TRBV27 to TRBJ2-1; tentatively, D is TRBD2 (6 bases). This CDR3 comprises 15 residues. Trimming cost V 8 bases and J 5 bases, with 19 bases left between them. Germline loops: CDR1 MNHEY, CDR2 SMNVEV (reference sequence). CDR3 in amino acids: CASYRGAGKHNEQFF. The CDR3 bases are TGTGCCAGCTACCGAGGGGCGGGAAAACACAATGAGCAGTTCTTC.

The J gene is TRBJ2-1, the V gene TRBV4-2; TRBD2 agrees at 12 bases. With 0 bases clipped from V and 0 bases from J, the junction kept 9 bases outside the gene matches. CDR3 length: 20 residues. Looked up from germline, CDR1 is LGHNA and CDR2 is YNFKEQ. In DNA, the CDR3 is TGTGCCAGCAGCCAAGATCCCCCGGGACTAGCGGGCAGCTCCTACAATGAGCAGTTCTTC. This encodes CASSQDPPGLAGSSYNEQFF.

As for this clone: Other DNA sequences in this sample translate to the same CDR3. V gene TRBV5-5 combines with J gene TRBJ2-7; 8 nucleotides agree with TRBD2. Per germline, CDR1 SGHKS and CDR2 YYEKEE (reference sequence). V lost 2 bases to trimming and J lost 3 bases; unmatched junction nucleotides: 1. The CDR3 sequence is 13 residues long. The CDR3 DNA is TGTGCCAGCAGCTTCAGCGGGAGCTACGAGCAGTACTTC. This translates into CASSFSGSYEQYF.

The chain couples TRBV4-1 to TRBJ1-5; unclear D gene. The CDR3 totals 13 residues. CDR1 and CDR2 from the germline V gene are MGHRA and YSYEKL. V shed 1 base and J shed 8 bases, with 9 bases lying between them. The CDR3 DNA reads TGCGCCAGCAGCCAAGGACTAGCCGAGCCCCAGCATTTT. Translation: CASSQGLAEPQHF.

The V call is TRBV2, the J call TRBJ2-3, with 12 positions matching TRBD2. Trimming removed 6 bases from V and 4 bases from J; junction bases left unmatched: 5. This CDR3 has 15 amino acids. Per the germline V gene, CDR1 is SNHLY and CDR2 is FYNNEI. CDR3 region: CASSRLAGASDTQYF. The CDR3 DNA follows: TGTGCCAGCAGCCGACTAGCGGGAGCATCAGATACGCAGTATTTT.

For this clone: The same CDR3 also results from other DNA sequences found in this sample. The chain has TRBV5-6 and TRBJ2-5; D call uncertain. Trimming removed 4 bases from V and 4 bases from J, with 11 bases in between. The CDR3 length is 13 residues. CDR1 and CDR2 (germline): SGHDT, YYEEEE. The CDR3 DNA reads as TGTGCCAGCAGCCCCGGACCATTAGAGACCCAGTACTTC. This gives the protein CASSPGPLETQYF.

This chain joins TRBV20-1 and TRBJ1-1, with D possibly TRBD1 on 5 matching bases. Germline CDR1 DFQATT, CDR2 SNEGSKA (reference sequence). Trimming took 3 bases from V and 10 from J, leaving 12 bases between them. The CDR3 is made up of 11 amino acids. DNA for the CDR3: TGCAGTGCTAGTAGGTTGGGGGGAGCTTTCTTT. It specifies CSASRLGGAFF.

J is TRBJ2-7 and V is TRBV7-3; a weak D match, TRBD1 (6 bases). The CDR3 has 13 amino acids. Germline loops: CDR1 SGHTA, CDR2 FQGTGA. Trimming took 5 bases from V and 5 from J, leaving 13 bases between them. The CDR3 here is CASSLTGLNEQYF. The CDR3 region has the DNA TGTGCCAGCAGCCTTACAGGGCTCAACGAGCAGTACTTC.

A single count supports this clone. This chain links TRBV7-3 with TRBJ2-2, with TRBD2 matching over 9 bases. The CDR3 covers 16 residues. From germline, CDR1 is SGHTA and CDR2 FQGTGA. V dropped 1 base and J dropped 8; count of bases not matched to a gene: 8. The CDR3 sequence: CASSLSPSGAGGELFF. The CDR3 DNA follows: TGTGCCAGCAGCTTAAGCCCTAGCGGGGCAGGAGGGGAGCTGTTTTTT.

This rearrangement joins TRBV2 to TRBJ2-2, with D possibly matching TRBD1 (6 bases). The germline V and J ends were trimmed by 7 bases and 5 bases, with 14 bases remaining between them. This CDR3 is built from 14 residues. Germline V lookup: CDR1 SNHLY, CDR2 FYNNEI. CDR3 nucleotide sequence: TGTGCCAGCAAGGGGGTAATGTCGACCGGGGAGCTGTTTTTT. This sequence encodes CASKGVMSTGELFF.

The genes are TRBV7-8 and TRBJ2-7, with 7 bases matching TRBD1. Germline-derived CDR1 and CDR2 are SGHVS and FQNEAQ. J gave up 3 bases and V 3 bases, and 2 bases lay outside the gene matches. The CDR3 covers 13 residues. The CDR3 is CASSLGQNYEQYF. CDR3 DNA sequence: TGTGCCAGCAGCTTGGGACAGAACTACGAGCAGTACTTC. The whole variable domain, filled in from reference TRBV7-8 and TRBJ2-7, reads GAGVSQSPRYKVAKRGQDVALRCDPISGHVSLFWYQQALGQGPEFLTYFQNEAQLDKSGLPSDRFFAERPEGSVSTLKIQRTQQEDSAVYLCASSLGQNYEQYFGPGTRLTVT.

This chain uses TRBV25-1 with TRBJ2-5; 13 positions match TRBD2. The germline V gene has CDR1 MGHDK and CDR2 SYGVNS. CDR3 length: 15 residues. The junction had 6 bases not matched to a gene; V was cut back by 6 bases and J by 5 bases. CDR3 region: CASRPGLAGVETQYF. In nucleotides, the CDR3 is TGTGCCAGCAGGCCAGGACTAGCGGGAGTCGAGACCCAGTACTTC.

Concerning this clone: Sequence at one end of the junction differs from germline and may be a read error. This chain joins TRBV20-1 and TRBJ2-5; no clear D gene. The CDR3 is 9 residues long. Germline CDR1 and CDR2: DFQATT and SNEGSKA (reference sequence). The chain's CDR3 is CSAPEIQYF. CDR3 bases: TGCAGTGCCCCAGAGATCCAGTACTTC.

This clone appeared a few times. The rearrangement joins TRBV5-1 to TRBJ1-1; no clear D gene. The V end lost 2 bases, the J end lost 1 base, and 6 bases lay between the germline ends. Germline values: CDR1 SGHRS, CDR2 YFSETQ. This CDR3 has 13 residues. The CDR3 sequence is CASSLTENTEAFF. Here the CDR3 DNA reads TGCGCCAGCAGCTTAACAGAGAACACTGAAGCTTTCTTT.

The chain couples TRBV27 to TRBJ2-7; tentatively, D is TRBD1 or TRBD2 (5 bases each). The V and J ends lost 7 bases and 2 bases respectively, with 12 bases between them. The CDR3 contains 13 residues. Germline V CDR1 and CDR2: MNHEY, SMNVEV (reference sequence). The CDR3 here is CASNKMGAYEQYF. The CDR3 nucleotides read TGTGCCAGCAACAAAATGGGGGCCTACGAGCAGTACTTC.

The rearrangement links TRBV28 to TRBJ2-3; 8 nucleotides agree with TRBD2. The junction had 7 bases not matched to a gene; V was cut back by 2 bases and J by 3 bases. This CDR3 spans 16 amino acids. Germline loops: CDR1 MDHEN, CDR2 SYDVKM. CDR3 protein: CASSLPGGGLTDTQYF. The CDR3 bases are TGTGCCAGCAGTTTACCCGGGGGGGGCTTGACAGATACGCAGTATTTT.

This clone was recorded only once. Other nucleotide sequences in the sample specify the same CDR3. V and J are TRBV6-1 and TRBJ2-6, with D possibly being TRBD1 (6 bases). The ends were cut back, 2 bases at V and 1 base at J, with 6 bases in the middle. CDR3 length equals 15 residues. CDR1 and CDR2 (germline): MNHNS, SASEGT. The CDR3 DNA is TGTGCCAGCAGTGAACAGGGGTCTGGGGCCAACGTCCTGACTTTC. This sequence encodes CASSEQGSGANVLTF.

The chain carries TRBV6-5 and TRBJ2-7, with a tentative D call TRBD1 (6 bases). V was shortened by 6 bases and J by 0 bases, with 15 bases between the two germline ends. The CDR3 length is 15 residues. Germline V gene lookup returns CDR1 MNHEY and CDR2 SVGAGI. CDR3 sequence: CASRKYRVDSYEQYF. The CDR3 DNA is TGTGCCAGCAGAAAATACAGGGTCGACTCCTACGAGCAGTACTTC.

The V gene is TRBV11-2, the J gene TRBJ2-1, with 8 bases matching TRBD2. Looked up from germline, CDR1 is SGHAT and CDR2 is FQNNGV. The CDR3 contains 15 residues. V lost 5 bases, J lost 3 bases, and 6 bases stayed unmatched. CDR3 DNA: TGTGCCAGCAGCCGAATAGCGGGAAACTACAATGAGCAGTTCTTC. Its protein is CASSRIAGNYNEQFF.

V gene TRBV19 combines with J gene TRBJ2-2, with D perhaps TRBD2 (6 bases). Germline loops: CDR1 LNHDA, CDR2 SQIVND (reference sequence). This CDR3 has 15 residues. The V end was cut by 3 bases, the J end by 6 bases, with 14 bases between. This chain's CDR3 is CASSMETGVPGELFF. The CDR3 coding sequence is TGTGCCAGTAGTATGGAGACGGGAGTACCCGGGGAGCTGTTTTTT.

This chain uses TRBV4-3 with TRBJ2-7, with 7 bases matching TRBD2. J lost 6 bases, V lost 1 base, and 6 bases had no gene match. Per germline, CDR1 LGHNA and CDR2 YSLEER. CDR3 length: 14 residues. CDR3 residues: CASSQVGGEGEQYF. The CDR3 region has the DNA TGCGCCAGCAGCCAAGTGGGAGGGGAGGGCGAGCAGTACTTC.

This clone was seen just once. The CDR3 loop is CASRLRGLAGGSSTDTQYF. CDR3 in DNA: TGTGCCAGCAGACTGAGGGGACTAGCGGGAGGATCAAGCACAGATACGCAGTATTTT. This rearrangement joins TRBV27 to TRBJ2-3, with 15 bases that match TRBD2. The CDR3 extends over 19 amino acids. The ends lost 6 bases at V and 0 bases at J; junction bases unmatched: 10. Per the germline V gene, CDR1 is MNHEY and CDR2 is SMNVEV (reference sequence).

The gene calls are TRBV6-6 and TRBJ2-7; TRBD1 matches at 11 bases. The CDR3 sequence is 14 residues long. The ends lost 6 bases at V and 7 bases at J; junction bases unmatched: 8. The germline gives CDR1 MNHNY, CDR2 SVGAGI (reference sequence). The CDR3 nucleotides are TGTGCCAGCAGCCTGGGACAGGGGGGATTGGAGCAGTACTTC. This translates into CASSLGQGGLEQYF.

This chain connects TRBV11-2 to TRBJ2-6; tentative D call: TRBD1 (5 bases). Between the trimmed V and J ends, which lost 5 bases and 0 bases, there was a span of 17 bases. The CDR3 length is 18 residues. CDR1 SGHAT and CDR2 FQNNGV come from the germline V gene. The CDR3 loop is CASSPSPGQLSGANVLTF. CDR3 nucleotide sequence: TGTGCCAGCAGCCCCTCGCCCGGACAACTCTCTGGGGCCAACGTCCTGACTTTC.

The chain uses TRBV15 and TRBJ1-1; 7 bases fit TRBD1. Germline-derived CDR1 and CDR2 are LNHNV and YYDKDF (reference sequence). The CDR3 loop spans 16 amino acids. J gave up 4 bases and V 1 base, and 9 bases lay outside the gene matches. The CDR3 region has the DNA TGTGCCACCAGCAGAGCGGGGAAGACAGGGTCCACTGAAGCTTTCTTT. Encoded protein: CATSRAGKTGSTEAFF.